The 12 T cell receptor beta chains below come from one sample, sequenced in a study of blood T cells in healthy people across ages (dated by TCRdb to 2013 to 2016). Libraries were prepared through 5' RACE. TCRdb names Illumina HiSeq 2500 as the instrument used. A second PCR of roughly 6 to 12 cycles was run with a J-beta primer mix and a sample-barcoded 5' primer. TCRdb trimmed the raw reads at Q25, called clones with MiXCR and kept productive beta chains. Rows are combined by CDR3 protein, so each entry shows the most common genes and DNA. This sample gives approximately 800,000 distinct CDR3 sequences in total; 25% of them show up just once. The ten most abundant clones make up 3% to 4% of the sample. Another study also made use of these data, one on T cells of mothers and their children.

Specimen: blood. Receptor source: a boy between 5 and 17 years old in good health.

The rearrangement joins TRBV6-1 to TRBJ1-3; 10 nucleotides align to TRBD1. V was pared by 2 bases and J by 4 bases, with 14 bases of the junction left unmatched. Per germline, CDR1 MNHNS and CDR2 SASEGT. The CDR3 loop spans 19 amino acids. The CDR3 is CASSETPGQGRVRGNTIYF. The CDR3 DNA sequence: TGTGCCAGCAGTGAAACTCCGGGACAGGGGAGAGTGCGCGGAAACACCATATATTTT.

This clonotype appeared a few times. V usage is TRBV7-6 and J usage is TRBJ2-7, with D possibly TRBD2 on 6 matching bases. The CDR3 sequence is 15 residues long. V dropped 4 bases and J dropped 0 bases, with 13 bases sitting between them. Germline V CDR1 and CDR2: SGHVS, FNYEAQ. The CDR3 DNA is TGTGCCAGCAGCTCCGGGACTTTCAGCTCCTACGAGCAGTACTTC. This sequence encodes CASSSGTFSSYEQYF. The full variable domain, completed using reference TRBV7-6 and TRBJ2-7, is GAGVSQSPRYKVTKRGQDVALRCDPISGHVSLYWYRQALGQGPEFLTYFNYEAQQDKSGLPNDRFSAERPEGSISTLTIQRTEQRDSAMYRCASSSGTFSSYEQYFGPGTRLTVT.

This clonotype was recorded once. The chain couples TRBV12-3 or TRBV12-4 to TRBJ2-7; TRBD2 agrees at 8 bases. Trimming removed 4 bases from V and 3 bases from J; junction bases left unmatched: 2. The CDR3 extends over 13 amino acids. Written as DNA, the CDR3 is TGTGCCAGCAGTTGGACTAGCCTCTACGAGCAGTACTTC. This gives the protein CASSWTSLYEQYF.

The CDR3 is CASSYGRVEQYF. The CDR3 DNA reads as TGTGCCAGCAGTTACGGACGGGTGGAGCAGTACTTC. The chain carries TRBV6-2 or TRBV6-3 and TRBJ2-7; no reliable D call. Per the germline V gene, CDR1 is MNHEY and CDR2 is SVGEGT. The CDR3 consists of 12 residues. V shed 2 bases and J shed 7 bases, with 9 bases lying between them.

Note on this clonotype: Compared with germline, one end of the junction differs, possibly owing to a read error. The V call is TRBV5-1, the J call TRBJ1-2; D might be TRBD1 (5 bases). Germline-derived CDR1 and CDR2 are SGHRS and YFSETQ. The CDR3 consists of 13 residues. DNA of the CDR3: TGCGCCAGCAGCCCGGACATTAACTATGGCCACACCTTC. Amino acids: CASSPDINYGHTF.

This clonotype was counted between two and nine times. The CDR3 nucleotides are TGTGCCAGCAGCCAAGATAGGCGGGCACTAGCGGAGAGGCGAGCAGATACGCAGTATTTT. As protein: CASSQDRRALAERRADTQYF. The rearrangement links TRBV4-2 to TRBJ2-3; TRBD2 matches 8 bases. There are 20 residues in the CDR3. Trimming cost V 0 bases and J 4 bases; bases outside gene matches: 18. The germline V gene encodes CDR1 LGHNA and CDR2 YNFKEQ.

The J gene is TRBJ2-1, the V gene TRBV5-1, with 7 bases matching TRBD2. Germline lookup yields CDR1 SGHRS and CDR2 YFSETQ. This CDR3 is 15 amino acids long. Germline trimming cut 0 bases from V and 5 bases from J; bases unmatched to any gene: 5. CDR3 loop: CASSLGQRGNNEQFF. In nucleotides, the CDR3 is TGCGCCAGCAGCTTGGGCCAGCGGGGAAACAATGAGCAGTTCTTC. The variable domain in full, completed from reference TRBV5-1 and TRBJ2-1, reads KAGVTQTPRYLIKTRGQQVTLSCSPISGHRSVSWYQQTPGQGLQFLFEYFSETQRNKGNFPGRFSGRQFSNSRSEMNVSTLELGDSALYLCASSLGQRGNNEQFFGPGTRLTVL.

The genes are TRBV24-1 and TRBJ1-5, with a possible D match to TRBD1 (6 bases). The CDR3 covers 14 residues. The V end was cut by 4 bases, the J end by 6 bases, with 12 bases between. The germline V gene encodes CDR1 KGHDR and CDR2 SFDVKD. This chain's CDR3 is CATSDPDSPQPQHF. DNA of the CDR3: TGTGCCACCAGTGACCCGGACAGCCCTCAGCCCCAGCATTTT.

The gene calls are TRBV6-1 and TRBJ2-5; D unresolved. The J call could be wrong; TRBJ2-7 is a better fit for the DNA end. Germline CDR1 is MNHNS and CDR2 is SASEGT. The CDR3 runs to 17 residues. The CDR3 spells CASSGRNGPIPLYEQYF. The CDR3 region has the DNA TGTGCCAGCAGTGGTCGAAACGGGCCCATCCCACTATACGAGCAGTACTTC.

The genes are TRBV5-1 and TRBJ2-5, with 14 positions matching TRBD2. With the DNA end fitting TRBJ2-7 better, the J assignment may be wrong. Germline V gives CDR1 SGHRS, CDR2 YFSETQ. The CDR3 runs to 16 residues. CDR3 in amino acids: CASSPGTSGGSYEQYF. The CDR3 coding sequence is TGCGCCAGCAGCCCAGGGACTAGCGGGGGATCCTACGAGCAGTACTTC.

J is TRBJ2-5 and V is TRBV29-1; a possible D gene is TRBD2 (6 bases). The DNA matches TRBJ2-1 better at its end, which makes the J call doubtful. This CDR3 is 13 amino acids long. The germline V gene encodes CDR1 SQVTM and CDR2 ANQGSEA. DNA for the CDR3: TGCAGCGTTGGGGGACTCCTCTCGGATGAGCAGTTCTTC. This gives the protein CSVGGLLSDEQFF.

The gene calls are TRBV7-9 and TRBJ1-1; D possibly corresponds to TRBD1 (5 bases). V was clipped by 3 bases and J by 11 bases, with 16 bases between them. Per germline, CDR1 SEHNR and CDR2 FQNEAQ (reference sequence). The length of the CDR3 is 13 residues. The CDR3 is CASSFWQGSGAFF. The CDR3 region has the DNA TGTGCCAGCAGCTTCTGGCAGGGTTCCGGGGCTTTCTTT.